This entry lists 31 T cell receptor beta chains sequenced from one sample in a study of shared clonotypes between healthy human individuals. Sequencing was performed with immunoSEQ multiplex PCR; in TCRdb, only in-frame clones are kept and a portion is missing. Of more than 550,000 clones in the sample, about 92% were seen once. CD45RO-negative, CCR7-selected cells formed the naive CD8 fraction, which excluded terminally differentiated effector memory CD45RA+ cells. The specimen was naive CD8+ T cells sorted from blood. These receptor sequences come from a man aged 25 to 40 in good health.

This sequence joins TRBV7-3 and TRBJ1-2; 8 positions match TRBD1. Germline V gene lookup returns CDR1 SGHTA and CDR2 FQGTGA. V lost 5 bases to trimming and J lost 5 bases; unmatched junction nucleotides: 4. The CDR3 covers 13 residues. CDR3 sequence: CASSHRTGYGYTF. The CDR3 bases are TGTGCCAGCAGCCACCGGACAGGGTATGGCTACACCTTC. The complete variable domain, with remaining parts taken from reference TRBV7-3 and TRBJ1-2, reads GAGVSQTPSNKVTEKGKYVELRCDPISGHTALYWYRQSLGQGPEFLIYFQGTGAADDSGLPNDRFFAVRPEGSVSTLKIQRTERGDSAVYLCASSHRTGYGYTFGSGTRLTVV.

This clone was found once. V gene TRBV19 combines with J gene TRBJ1-1, with no clear D. Germline-derived CDR1 and CDR2 are LNHDA and SQIVND (reference sequence). V was cut by 3 bases and J by 4 bases, with 9 bases left in between. CDR3 size: 13 residues. The CDR3 here is CASSIGLGTEAFF. As DNA, the CDR3 is TGTGCCAGTAGTATCGGGTTGGGCACTGAAGCTTTCTTT.

V gene TRBV5-4 combines with J gene TRBJ1-1; D unresolved. CDR1 and CDR2 from the germline V gene are SGHNT and YYREEE (reference sequence). Deletions cut 0 bases from V and 7 bases from J, with 10 bases between. This CDR3 has 13 residues. The CDR3 DNA follows: TGTGCCAGCAGCTTGGTCGGGTCCAGTGAAGCTTTCTTT. Translating it yields CASSLVGSSEAFF.

J is TRBJ2-6 and V is TRBV7-9; no reliable D call. Germline V gene data show CDR1 as SEHNR and CDR2 as FQNEAQ (reference sequence). The V and J ends lost 2 bases and 1 base respectively, with 6 bases between them. This CDR3 region has 15 residues. This CDR3 is CASSLRESGANVLTF. In DNA, the CDR3 is TGTGCCAGCAGCTTACGAGAATCTGGGGCCAACGTCCTGACTTTC.

The rearrangement joins TRBV14 to TRBJ2-7; D unclear. The CDR3 runs 14 residues. In germline, CDR1 is SGHDN, CDR2 FVKESK. V was cut by 2 bases and J by 1 base, with 9 bases left in between. The CDR3 DNA follows: TGTGCCAGCAGCCAAAAGACGGTTTCCTACGAGCAGTACTTC. Residues: CASSQKTVSYEQYF. The full variable domain, its missing parts supplied by reference TRBV14 and TRBJ2-7, is EAGVTQFPSHSVIEKGQTVTLRCDPISGHDNLYWYRRVMGKEIKFLLHFVKESKQDESGMPNNRFLAERTGGTYSTLKVQPAELEDSGVYFCASSQKTVSYEQYFGPGTRLTVT.

This chain links TRBV7-2 with TRBJ2-3; D possibly corresponds to TRBD2 (6 bases). CDR1 is SGHTA and CDR2 is FQGNSA in the germline V gene. The ends were cut back, 5 bases at V and 1 base at J, with 13 bases in the middle. The CDR3 is 15 amino acids. CDR3 sequence reads: CASSPRGSRTDTQYF. CDR3 coding DNA: TGTGCCAGCAGCCCCCGGGGGAGTCGCACAGATACGCAGTATTTT.

V is TRBV28 and J is TRBJ2-2, with TRBD2 matching over 7 bases. The germline V gene encodes CDR1 MDHEN and CDR2 SYDVKM. The CDR3 loop spans 13 amino acids. J was trimmed by 9 bases and V by 7 bases; bases with no gene match: 8. The CDR3 DNA reads TGTGCCAGCATTGGGCGGGACTACCGGGAGCTGTTTTTT. Its translation: CASIGRDYRELFF.

The genes are TRBV14 and TRBJ2-2; D may correspond to TRBD1 or TRBD2 (5 bases each). The ends were cut back, 4 bases at V and 4 bases at J, with 13 bases in the middle. The CDR3 covers 15 residues. Germline values: CDR1 SGHDN, CDR2 FVKESK. CDR3 sequence reads: CASSPWGMSTGELFF. Written as DNA, the CDR3 is TGTGCCAGCAGCCCCTGGGGGATGTCCACCGGGGAGCTGTTTTTT.

In its sample, this clone was seen a few times. The V call is TRBV6-1, the J call TRBJ1-5, with a weak D call TRBD1 (5 bases). The CDR3 sequence is 15 residues long. Between the trimmed V and J ends, which lost 5 bases and 2 bases, there was a span of 13 bases. The V gene's germline CDR1 is MNHNS and CDR2 SASEGT. The CDR3 DNA reads TGTGCCAGCAGTCACGGGGGTCGAGGCAATCAGCCCCAGCATTTT. Its translation: CASSHGGRGNQPQHF.

The V gene is TRBV15, the J gene TRBJ2-2, with D possibly matching TRBD2 (6 bases). The CDR3 contains 17 residues. The V and J ends lost 0 bases and 0 bases respectively, with 11 bases between them. Germline CDR1 reads LNHNV; CDR2 reads YYDKDF (reference sequence). This chain's CDR3 is CATSRDRGVANTGELFF. CDR3 DNA sequence: TGTGCCACCAGCAGAGATCGCGGGGTGGCGAACACCGGGGAGCTGTTTTTT.

A single count supports this clone. This sequence joins TRBV29-1 and TRBJ2-7; 9 nucleotides align to TRBD1. Per the germline V gene, CDR1 is SQVTM and CDR2 is ANQGSEA. The trim removed 7 bases at V and 4 bases at J, leaving 8 bases unmatched. The CDR3 loop spans 13 amino acids. The CDR3 loop reads CSATGGPRYEQYF. In DNA, the CDR3 is TGCAGCGCGACAGGGGGTCCCCGTTACGAGCAGTACTTC.

This clone was picked up one time. The chain has TRBV19 and TRBJ2-5; D gene ambiguous. Trimming stripped 4 bases from V and 6 bases from J, with 15 bases between. The CDR3 runs 14 residues. The germline V gene has CDR1 LNHDA and CDR2 SQIVND (reference sequence). CDR3 bases: TGTGCCAGTAGTAAGACGGTAGCTGTACAGACCCAGTACTTC. Amino acid sequence: CASSKTVAVQTQYF. Full variable domain (missing parts from reference TRBV19 and TRBJ2-5): DGGITQSPKYLFRKEGQNVTLSCEQNLNHDAMYWYRQDPGQGLRLIYYSQIVNDFQKGDIAEGYSVSREKKESFPLTVTSAQKNPTAFYLCASSKTVAVQTQYFGPGTRLLVL.

V is TRBV5-5 and J is TRBJ1-2; 7 bases align to TRBD1. Germline V CDR1 and CDR2: SGHKS, YYEKEE (reference sequence). The CDR3 contains 10 residues. With V trimmed by 5 bases and J by 8 bases, 0 bases remained unmatched. This CDR3 reads CASRGQGYTF. The CDR3 DNA sequence: TGTGCCAGCAGGGGACAGGGCTACACCTTC.

The chain employs TRBV27 and TRBJ2-7; maybe TRBD1 (6 bases). Germline lookup yields CDR1 MNHEY and CDR2 SMNVEV (reference sequence). The CDR3 spans 12 residues. V was cut by 6 bases and J by 3 bases, with 9 bases left in between. The CDR3 sequence is CASRRQDYEQYF. The DNA of the CDR3 is TGTGCCAGCAGGCGACAGGACTACGAGCAGTACTTC.

V and J are TRBV4-1 and TRBJ2-5; D is unresolved. Germline-derived CDR1 and CDR2 are MGHRA and YSYEKL. The CDR3 consists of 13 residues. Trimming left V 1 base short and J 4 bases short, with 7 bases between. The CDR3, as DNA: TGCGCCAGCAGCCAAGTCCTAGGAGAGACCCAGTACTTC. Its translation: CASSQVLGETQYF.

The CDR3 loop reads CASSHGLQASYEQYF. The CDR3 bases are TGCGCCAGCAGCCATGGGTTGCAGGCCTCCTACGAGCAGTACTTC. The chain couples TRBV4-1 to TRBJ2-7; no reliable D call. CDR1 MGHRA and CDR2 YSYEKL come from the germline V gene. V was cut by 3 bases and J by 0 bases, with 12 bases left in between. This CDR3 has 15 amino acids.

The chain uses TRBV6-5 and TRBJ1-2; 7 bases line up with TRBD1. Germline lookup yields CDR1 MNHEY and CDR2 SVGAGI. The CDR3 runs 12 residues. With V trimmed by 6 bases and J by 4 bases, 2 bases remained unmatched. The chain's CDR3 is CASSGTAYGYTF. In nucleotides, the CDR3 is TGTGCCAGCAGCGGGACAGCCTATGGCTACACCTTC.

The chain combines TRBV4-3 with TRBJ2-3, with D possibly being TRBD1 or TRBD2 (5 bases each). The CDR3 totals 17 residues. Between the trimmed V and J ends, which lost 0 bases and 5 bases, there was a span of 18 bases. Germline V gene sequence: CDR1 LGHNA, CDR2 YSLEER. In DNA, the CDR3 is TGCGCCAGCAGCCAAGATGAGGTGGGCAGGGACCTAGATACGCAGTATTTT. Amino acids: CASSQDEVGRDLDTQYF.

This chain's CDR3 is CASSRSDWDTQYF. The CDR3 bases are TGTGCCAGCAGCCGTAGCGATTGGGATACGCAGTATTTT. The chain carries TRBV7-3 and TRBJ2-3; D is perhaps TRBD2 (5 bases). V was trimmed by 5 bases and J by 6 bases, leaving 12 bases between them. CDR1 is SGHTA and CDR2 is FQGTGA in the germline V gene. This CDR3 spans 13 amino acids.

The chain employs TRBV29-1 and TRBJ2-6, with D unresolved. The CDR3 extends over 14 amino acids. Germline loops: CDR1 SQVTM, CDR2 ANQGSEA. Trimming stripped 4 bases from V and 2 bases from J, with 9 bases between. CDR3 sequence (DNA): TGCAGCGTTGCCGAGATGACTGGGGCCAACGTCCTGACTTTC. Protein sequence: CSVAEMTGANVLTF.

The rearrangement joins TRBV29-1 to TRBJ1-4; D not resolved. Trimming took 5 bases from V and 4 from J, leaving 11 bases between them. CDR1 is SQVTM and CDR2 is ANQGSEA in the germline V gene. The CDR3 consists of 13 residues. The CDR3 reads CSVRGLDNEKLFF. CDR3 nucleotide sequence: TGCAGCGTTCGAGGGTTAGATAATGAAAAACTGTTTTTT.

This chain connects TRBV15 to TRBJ1-2; D ambiguous. The CDR3 is made up of 15 amino acids. Germline V gives CDR1 LNHNV, CDR2 YYDKDF (reference sequence). Trimming took 5 bases from V and 3 from J, leaving 16 bases between them. The CDR3 nucleotides read TGTGCCACCAGCCAACCGGGAGAAAACTACTATGGCTACACCTTC. This gives the protein CATSQPGENYYGYTF.

Concerning this clone itself: Other nucleotide sequences in the sample specify the same CDR3. The V gene is TRBV6-5, the J gene TRBJ2-5; 7 bases fit TRBD2. This CDR3 region has 15 residues. Germline loops: CDR1 MNHEY, CDR2 SVGAGI. V shed 6 bases, J shed 1 base, and the junction held 8 bases outside the gene matches. CDR3 sequence: CASSPGAGVQETQYF. DNA for the CDR3: TGTGCCAGCAGCCCCGGGGCGGGAGTCCAAGAGACCCAGTACTTC.

The chain links TRBV5-5 to TRBJ1-2, with unresolved D. CDR1 SGHKS and CDR2 YYEKEE come from the germline V gene (reference sequence). V was pared by 0 bases and J by 3 bases, with 12 bases between. The CDR3 length is 15 residues. The chain's CDR3 is CASSLVGWSDYGYTF. The CDR3 nucleotides read TGTGCCAGCAGCTTGGTCGGGTGGTCCGACTATGGCTACACCTTC.

The rearrangement links TRBV28 to TRBJ2-7; no reliable D call. CDR1 is MDHEN and CDR2 is SYDVKM in the germline V gene. The CDR3 has 14 amino acids. Trimming took 8 bases from V and 3 from J, leaving 17 bases between them. As DNA, the CDR3 is TGTGCCAGCGTCCCCCGAGAAAACTTCTACGAGCAGTACTTC. Translated, it gives CASVPRENFYEQYF.

The chain joins TRBV29-1 to TRBJ2-3; 7 positions agree with TRBD1. The germline V gene encodes CDR1 SQVTM and CDR2 ANQGSEA. The V and J ends lost 5 bases and 4 bases, in that order; junction bases with no gene match: 9. The CDR3 loop spans 14 amino acids. CDR3 sequence reads: CSVTRQGLADTQYF. The CDR3 nucleotides read TGCAGCGTTACAAGACAGGGTTTGGCAGATACGCAGTATTTT.

Written as DNA, the CDR3 is TGTGCCAGCAGCGTACGGGCCAGGGGGCGCGACAATGAGCAGTTCTTC. It codes for CASSVRARGRDNEQFF. This chain uses TRBV9 with TRBJ2-1, with 8 bases identical to TRBD1. V lost 1 base to trimming and J lost 5 bases; unmatched junction nucleotides: 8. CDR3 size: 16 residues. In germline, CDR1 is SGDLS, CDR2 YYNGEE.

The chain is built from TRBV4-1 and TRBJ1-3, with D unclear. V was cut by 1 base and J by 5 bases, with 6 bases left in between. The germline gives CDR1 MGHRA, CDR2 YSYEKL. This CDR3 has 13 amino acids. CDR3 sequence (DNA): TGCGCCAGCAGCCAAGGGCAAAGAAACACCATATATTTT. This translates into CASSQGQRNTIYF.

J is TRBJ2-7 and V is TRBV5-6; a weak D match, TRBD2 (7 bases). Germline loops: CDR1 SGHDT, CDR2 YYEEEE. This CDR3 comprises 16 residues. The germline V and J ends were trimmed by 3 bases and 3 bases, with 19 bases remaining between them. CDR3 sequence (DNA): TGTGCCAGCAGCTCCCCCGGGGGCGGGGGAGTCTACGAGCAGTACTTC. Translation gives CASSSPGGGGVYEQYF.

The sample holds one count of this clone. The chain joins TRBV27 to TRBJ2-3, with 8 bases lining up with TRBD2. The V segment lost 3 bases and the J segment 6 bases; nucleotides outside the gene matches: 11. Germline CDR1 and CDR2: MNHEY and SMNVEV (reference sequence). The CDR3 is made up of 16 amino acids. The CDR3 loop reads CASSLWAGGPSDTQYF. In DNA form, the CDR3 reads TGTGCCAGCAGTTTGTGGGCGGGAGGCCCTTCCGATACGCAGTATTTT.

This chain links TRBV28 with TRBJ1-2; no definite D call. The V gene's germline CDR1 is MDHEN and CDR2 SYDVKM. V was shortened by 5 bases and J by 5 bases, with 15 bases between the two germline ends. This CDR3 has 14 residues. The CDR3 spells CASSPLGSGYGYTF. Written as DNA, the CDR3 is TGTGCCAGCAGTCCCCTTGGAAGTGGATATGGCTACACCTTC.